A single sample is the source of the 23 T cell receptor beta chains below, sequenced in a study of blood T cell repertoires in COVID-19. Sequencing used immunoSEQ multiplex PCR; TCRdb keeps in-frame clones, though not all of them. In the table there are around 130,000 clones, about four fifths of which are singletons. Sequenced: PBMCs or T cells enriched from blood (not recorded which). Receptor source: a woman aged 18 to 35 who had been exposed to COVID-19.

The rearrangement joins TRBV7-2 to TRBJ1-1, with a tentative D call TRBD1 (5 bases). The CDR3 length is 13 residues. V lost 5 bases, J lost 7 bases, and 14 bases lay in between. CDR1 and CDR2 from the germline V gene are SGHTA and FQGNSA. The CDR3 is CASSPDRADEAFF. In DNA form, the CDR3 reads TGTGCCAGCAGCCCTGACAGAGCCGATGAAGCTTTCTTT.

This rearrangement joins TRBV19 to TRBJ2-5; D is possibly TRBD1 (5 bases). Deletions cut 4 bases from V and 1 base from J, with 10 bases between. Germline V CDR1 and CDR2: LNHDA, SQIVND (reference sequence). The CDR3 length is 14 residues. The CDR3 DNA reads TGTGCCAGTAGTAGACGACAGACCCAAGAGACCCAGTACTTC. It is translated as CASSRRQTQETQYF. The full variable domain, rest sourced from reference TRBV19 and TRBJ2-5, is DGGITQSPKYLFRKEGQNVTLSCEQNLNHDAMYWYRQDPGQGLRLIYYSQIVNDFQKGDIAEGYSVSREKKESFPLTVTSAQKNPTAFYLCASSRRQTQETQYFGPGTRLLVL.

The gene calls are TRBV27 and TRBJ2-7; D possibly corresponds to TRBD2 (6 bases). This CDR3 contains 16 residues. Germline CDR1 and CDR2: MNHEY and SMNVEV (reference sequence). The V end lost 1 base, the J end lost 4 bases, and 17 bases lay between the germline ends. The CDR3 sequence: CASSLFVGGNGYEQYF. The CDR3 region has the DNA TGTGCCAGCAGTTTATTTGTAGGCGGGAACGGGTACGAGCAGTACTTC.

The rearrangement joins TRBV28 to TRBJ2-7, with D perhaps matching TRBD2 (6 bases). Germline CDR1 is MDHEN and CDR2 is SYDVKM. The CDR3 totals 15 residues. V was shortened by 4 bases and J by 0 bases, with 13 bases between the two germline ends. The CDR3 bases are TGTGCCAGCAGTTCACCCCACGGGGGCTCCTACGAGCAGTACTTC. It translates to CASSSPHGGSYEQYF. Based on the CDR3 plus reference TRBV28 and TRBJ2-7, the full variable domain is DVKVTQSSRYLVKRTGEKVFLECVQDMDHENMFWYRQDPGLGLRLIYFSYDVKMKEKGDIPEGYSVSREKKERFSLILESASTNQTSMYLCASSSPHGGSYEQYFGPGTRLTVT.

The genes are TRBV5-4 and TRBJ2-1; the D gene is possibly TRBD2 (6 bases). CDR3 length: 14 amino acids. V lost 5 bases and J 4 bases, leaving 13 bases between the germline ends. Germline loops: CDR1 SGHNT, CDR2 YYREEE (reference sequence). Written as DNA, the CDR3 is TGTGCCAGCAGTAGGACCGGGGGTTACAATGAGCAGTTCTTC. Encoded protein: CASSRTGGYNEQFF.

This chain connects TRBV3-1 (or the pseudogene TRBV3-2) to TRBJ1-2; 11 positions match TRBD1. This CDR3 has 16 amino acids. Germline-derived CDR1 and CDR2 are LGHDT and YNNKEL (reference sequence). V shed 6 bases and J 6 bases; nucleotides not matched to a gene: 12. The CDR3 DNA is TGTGCCAGCAGGCGGACAGGGGGCACCCAGGGAGATGGCTACACCTTC. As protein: CASRRTGGTQGDGYTF.

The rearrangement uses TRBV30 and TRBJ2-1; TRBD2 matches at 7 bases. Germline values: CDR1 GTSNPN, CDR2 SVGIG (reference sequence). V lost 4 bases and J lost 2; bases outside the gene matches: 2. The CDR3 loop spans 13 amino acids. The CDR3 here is CAWTAGAYNEQFF. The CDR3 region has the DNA TGTGCCTGGACGGCGGGGGCCTACAATGAGCAGTTCTTC. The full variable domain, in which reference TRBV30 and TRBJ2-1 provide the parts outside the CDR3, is SQTIHQWPATLVQPVGSPLSLECTVEGTSNPNLYWYRQAAGRGLQLLFYSVGIGQISSEVPQNLSASRPQDRQFILSSKKLLLSDSGFYLCAWTAGAYNEQFFGPGTRLTVL.

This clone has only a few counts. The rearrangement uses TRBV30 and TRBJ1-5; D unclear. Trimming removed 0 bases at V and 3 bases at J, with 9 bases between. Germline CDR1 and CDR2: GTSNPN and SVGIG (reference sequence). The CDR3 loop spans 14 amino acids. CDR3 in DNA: TGTGCCTGGAGTGTAGCGGGGTACAATCAGCCCCAGCATTTT. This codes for CAWSVAGYNQPQHF. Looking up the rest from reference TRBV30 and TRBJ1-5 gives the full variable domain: SQTIHQWPATLVQPVGSPLSLECTVEGTSNPNLYWYRQAAGRGLQLLFYSVGIGQISSEVPQNLSASRPQDRQFILSSKKLLLSDSGFYLCAWSVAGYNQPQHFGDGTRLSIL.

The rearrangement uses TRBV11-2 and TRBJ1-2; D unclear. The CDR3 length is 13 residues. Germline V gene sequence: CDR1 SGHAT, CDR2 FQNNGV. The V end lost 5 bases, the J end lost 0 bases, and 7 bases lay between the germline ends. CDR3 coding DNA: TGTGCCAGCAGCCTCGGTTCTAACTATGGCTACACCTTC. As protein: CASSLGSNYGYTF.

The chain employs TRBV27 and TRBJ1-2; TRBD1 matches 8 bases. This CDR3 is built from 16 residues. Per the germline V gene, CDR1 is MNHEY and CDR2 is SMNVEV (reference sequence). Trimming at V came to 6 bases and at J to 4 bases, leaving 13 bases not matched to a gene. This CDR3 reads CASSKSSGTGGYGYTF. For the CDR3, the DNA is TGTGCCAGCAGCAAATCATCCGGGACAGGAGGCTATGGCTACACCTTC.

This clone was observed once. CDR3: CAIRLSIGRADGYTF. In DNA, the CDR3 is TGTGCCATCAGATTGTCAATTGGCAGGGCGGATGGCTACACCTTC. The gene calls are TRBV10-3 and TRBJ1-2; TRBD1 might be the D (5 bases). Germline loops: CDR1 ENHRY, CDR2 SYGVKD. V lost 6 bases and J lost 6, with 20 bases in between. The CDR3 totals 15 residues.

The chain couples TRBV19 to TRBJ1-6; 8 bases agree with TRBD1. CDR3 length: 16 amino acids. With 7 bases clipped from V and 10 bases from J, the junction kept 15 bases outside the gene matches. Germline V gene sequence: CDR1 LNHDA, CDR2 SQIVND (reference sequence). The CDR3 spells CASTSSPGQASSPLHF. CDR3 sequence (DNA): TGTGCCAGTACCTCATCCCCGGGACAGGCCAGCTCACCCCTCCACTTT.

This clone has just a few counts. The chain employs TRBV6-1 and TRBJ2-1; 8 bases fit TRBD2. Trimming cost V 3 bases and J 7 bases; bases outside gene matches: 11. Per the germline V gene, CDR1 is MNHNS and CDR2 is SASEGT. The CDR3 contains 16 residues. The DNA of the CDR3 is TGTGCCAGCAGTGACGAAGGAGCGGGAGCTCGGAATGAGCAGTTCTTC. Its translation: CASSDEGAGARNEQFF.

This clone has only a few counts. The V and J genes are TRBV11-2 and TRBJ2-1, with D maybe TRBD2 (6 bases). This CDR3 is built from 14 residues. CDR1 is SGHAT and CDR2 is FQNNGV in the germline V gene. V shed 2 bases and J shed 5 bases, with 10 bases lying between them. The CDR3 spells CASSLLGGNNEQFF. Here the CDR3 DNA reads TGTGCCAGCAGCTTACTGGGCGGGAACAATGAGCAGTTCTTC.

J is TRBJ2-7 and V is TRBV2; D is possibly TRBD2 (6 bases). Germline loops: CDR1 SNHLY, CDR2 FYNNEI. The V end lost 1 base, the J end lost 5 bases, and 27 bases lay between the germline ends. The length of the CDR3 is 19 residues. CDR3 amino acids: CASSEEEHERVGKGNEQYF. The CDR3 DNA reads TGTGCCAGCAGTGAAGAGGAGCACGAGCGGGTGGGTAAGGGGAACGAGCAGTACTTC.

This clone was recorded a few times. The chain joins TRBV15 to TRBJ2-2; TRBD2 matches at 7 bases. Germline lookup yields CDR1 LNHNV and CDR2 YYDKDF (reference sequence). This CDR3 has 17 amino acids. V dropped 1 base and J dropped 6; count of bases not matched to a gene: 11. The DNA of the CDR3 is TGTGCCACCAGCAGAGGCCCCCGGGAGGATAAGGCCGGGGAGCTGTTTTTT. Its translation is CATSRGPREDKAGELFF.

For the CDR3, the DNA is TGTGCCAGCAGTCCCGGACAGGGAGGGGAGACCCAGTACTTC. This codes for CASSPGQGGETQYF. The chain carries TRBV7-3 and TRBJ2-5, with D maybe TRBD1 (8 bases). V was trimmed by 6 bases and J by 5 bases, leaving 16 bases between them. The CDR3 loop spans 14 amino acids. Germline lookup yields CDR1 SGHTA and CDR2 FQGTGA.

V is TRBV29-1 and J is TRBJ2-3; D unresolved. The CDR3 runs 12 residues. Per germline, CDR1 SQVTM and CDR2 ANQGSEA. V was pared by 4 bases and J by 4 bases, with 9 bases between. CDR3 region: CSVVRGPDTQYF. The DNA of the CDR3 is TGCAGCGTTGTCAGAGGTCCAGATACGCAGTATTTT.

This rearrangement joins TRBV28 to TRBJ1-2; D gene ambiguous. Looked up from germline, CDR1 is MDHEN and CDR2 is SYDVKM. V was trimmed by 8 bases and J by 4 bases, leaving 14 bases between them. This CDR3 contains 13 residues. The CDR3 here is CASYSVTIYGYTF. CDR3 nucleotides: TGTGCCAGCTATAGCGTAACGATCTATGGCTACACCTTC.

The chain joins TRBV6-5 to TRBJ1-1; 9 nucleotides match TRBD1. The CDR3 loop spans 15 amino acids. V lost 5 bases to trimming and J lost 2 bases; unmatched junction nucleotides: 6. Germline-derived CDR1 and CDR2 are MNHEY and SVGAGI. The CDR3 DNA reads TGTGCCAGCAGTCAACCGGGACAGGGTAACACTGAAGCTTTCTTT. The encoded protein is CASSQPGQGNTEAFF.

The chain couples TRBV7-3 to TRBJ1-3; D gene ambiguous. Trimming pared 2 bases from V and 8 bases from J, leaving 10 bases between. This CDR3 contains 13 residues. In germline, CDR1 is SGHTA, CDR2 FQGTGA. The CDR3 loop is CASSLAGSDTIYF. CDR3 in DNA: TGTGCCAGCAGCTTAGCCGGGTCGGACACCATATATTTT. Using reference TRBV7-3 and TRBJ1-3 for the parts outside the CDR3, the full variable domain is GAGVSQTPSNKVTEKGKYVELRCDPISGHTALYWYRQSLGQGPEFLIYFQGTGAADDSGLPNDRFFAVRPEGSVSTLKIQRTERGDSAVYLCASSLAGSDTIYFGEGSWLTVV.

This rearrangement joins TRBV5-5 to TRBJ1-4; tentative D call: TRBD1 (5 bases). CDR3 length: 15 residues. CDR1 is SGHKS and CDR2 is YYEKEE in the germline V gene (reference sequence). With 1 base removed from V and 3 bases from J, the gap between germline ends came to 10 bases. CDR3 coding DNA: TGTGCCAGCAGCTTGCTGCAGGGCCCTAATGAAAAACTGTTTTTT. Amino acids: CASSLLQGPNEKLFF.

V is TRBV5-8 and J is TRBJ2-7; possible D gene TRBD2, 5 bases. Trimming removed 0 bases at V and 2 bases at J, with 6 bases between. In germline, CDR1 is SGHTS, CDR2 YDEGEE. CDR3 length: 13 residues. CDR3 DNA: TGTGCCAGCAGCTTGGACGGGACCTACGAGCAGTACTTC. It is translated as CASSLDGTYEQYF.